The entry below gives a single T cell receptor beta chain sequence along with its context. As yet, its antigen is unknown. V was clipped by 4 bases and J by 2 bases, with 17 bases between them. CDR1 is LGHNA, CDR2 YSLEER, per germline. The CDR3 has 16 residues. Through a sample-barcoded 5' primer and a J-beta primer mix, a second PCR was run for roughly 6 to 11 cycles. TCRdb called the 5' RACE reads again in MiXCR, with one record for every CDR3 protein. The sample yields around 1,700,000 distinct CDR3 sequences, roughly 27% seen once. This sample is drawn from a study of blood T cells in healthy people across ages. Broader study findings: A roughly linear fall in TCR beta diversity per million T cells was seen with increasing age.

Extracted total RNA amounted to at least 5.5 micrograms for each sample. The chain links TRBV4-3 to TRBJ1-1, with D possibly being TRBD1 (5 bases). Material: blood. This clonotype was obtained from a woman younger than 45 in good health. CDR3 in amino acids: CASSRSRVGGNTEAFF. The CDR3 DNA follows: TGCGCCAGCAGCCGGAGCCGGGTGGGGGGTAACACTGAAGCTTTCTTT.